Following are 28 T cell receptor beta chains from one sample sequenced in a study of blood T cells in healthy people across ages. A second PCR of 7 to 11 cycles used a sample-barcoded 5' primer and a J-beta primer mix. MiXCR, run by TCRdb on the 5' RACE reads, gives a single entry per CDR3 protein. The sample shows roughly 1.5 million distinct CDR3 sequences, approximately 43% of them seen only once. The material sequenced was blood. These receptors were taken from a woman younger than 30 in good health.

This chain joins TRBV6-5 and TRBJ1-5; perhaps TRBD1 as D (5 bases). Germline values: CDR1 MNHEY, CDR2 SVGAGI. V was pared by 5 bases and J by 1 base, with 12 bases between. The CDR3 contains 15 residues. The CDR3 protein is CASSNTGYSNQPQHF. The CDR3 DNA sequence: TGTGCCAGCAGTAACACAGGATACAGCAATCAGCCCCAGCATTTT.

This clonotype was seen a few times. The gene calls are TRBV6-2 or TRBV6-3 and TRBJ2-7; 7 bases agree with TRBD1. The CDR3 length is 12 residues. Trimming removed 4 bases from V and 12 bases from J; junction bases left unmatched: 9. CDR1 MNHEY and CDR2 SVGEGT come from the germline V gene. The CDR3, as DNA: TGTGCCAGCAGTTTAGGACAGGTCCGATGGTACTTC. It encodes CASSLGQVRWYF.

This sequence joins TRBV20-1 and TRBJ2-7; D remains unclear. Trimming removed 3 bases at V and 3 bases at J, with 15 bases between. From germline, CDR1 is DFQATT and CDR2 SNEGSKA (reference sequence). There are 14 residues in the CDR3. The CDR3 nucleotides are TGCAGTGCTAGGCGTGGCCGGAGTTTCTACGAGCAGTACTTC. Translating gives CSARRGRSFYEQYF.

In nucleotides, the CDR3 is TGTGCCAGCCTGGACCTGTTGCACAATCAGCCCCAGCATTTT. Translation gives CASLDLLHNQPQHF. The J gene is TRBJ1-5, the V gene TRBV28; D not certain. The germline gives CDR1 MDHEN, CDR2 SYDVKM. Trimming stripped 8 bases from V and 3 bases from J, with 14 bases between. CDR3 length: 14 residues.

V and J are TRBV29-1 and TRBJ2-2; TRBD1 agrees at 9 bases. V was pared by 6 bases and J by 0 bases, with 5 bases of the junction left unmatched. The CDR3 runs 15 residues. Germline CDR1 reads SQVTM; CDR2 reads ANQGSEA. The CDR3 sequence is CSVRTGDANTGELFF. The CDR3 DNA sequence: TGCAGCGTCAGGACAGGGGACGCGAACACCGGGGAGCTGTTTTTT.

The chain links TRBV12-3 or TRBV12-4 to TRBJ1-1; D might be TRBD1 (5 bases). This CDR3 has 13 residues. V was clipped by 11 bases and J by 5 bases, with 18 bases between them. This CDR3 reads CAAAALGRTEAFF. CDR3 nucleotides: TGTGCCGCGGCAGCGTTGGGGCGGACTGAAGCTTTCTTT.

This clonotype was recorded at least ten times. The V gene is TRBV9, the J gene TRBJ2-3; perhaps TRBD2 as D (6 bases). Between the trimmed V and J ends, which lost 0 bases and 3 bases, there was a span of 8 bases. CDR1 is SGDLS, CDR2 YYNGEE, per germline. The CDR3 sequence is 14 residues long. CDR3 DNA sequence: TGTGCCAGCAGCGTAGGGGGGGTAACAGATACGCAGTATTTT. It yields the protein CASSVGGVTDTQYF.

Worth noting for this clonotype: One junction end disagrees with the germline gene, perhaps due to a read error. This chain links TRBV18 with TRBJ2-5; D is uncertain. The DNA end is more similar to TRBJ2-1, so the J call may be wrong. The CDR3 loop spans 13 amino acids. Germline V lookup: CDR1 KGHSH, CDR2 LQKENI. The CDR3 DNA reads TGTGCTAGCTCACCAGTAACCCAAGAGACCCAGTTCTTC. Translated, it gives CASSPVTQETQFF.

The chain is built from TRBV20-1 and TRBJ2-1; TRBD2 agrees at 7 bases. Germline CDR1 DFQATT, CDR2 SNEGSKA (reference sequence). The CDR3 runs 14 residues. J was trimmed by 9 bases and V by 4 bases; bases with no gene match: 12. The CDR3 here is CSAIRLAIRGEQFF. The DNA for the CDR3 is TGCAGTGCTATAAGACTAGCCATTCGAGGTGAGCAGTTCTTC.

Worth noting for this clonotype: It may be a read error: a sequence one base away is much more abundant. CDR3 nucleotides: TGTGCCAGCAGCCAAGAACTCTCAGAGTTTCGTGGCTACACCTTC. The encoded protein is CASSQELSEFRGYTF. The chain couples TRBV4-2 to TRBJ1-2; the D is unclear. The V end lost 0 bases, the J end lost 7 bases, and 15 bases lay between the germline ends. Germline lookup yields CDR1 LGHNA and CDR2 YNFKEQ. CDR3 length: 15 amino acids.

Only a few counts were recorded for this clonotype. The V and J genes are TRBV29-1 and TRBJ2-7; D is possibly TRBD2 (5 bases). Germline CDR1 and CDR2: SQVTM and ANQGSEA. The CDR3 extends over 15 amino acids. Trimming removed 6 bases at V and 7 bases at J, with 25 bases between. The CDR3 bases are TGCAGCGTCAAAAAGGACTGGTCCAGGAGAGGAGAGCAGTACTTC. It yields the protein CSVKKDWSRRGEQYF.

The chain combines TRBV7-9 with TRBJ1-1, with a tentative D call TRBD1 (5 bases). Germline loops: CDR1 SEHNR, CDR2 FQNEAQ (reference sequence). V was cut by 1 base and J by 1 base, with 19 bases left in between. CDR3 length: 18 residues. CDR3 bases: TGTGCCAGCAGCTTAGATGGTCGTCTCTGGGGACGGAACACTGAAGCTTTCTTT. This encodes CASSLDGRLWGRNTEAFF.

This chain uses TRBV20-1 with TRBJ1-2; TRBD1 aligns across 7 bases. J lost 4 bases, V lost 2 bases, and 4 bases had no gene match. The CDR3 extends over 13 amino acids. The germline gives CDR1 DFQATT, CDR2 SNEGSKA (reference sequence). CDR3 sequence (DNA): TGCAGTGCTAGAACGGCAGGGGGCTATGGCTACACCTTC. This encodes CSARTAGGYGYTF.

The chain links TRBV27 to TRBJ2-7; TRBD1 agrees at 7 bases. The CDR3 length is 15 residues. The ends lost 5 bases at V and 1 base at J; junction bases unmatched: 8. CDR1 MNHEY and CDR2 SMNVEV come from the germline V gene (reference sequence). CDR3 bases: TGTGCCAGCAGTGGCCCTAGACAGGGTTCCTACGAGCAGTACTTC. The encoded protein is CASSGPRQGSYEQYF.

The CDR3 spells CAWGAQETQYF. The CDR3 DNA sequence: TGTGCCTGGGGCGCTCAAGAGACCCAGTACTTC. The V gene is TRBV30, the J gene TRBJ2-5, with D unclear. Trimming left V 5 bases short and J 2 bases short, with 6 bases between. This CDR3 contains 11 residues. Germline V gene sequence: CDR1 GTSNPN, CDR2 SVGIG (reference sequence).

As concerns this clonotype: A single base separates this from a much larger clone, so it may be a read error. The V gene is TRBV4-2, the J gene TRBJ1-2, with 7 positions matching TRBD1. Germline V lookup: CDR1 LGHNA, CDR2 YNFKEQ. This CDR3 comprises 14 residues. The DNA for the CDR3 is TGTGCCAGCAGCCAGCTGACAGGGAACTATGGCTGCACCTTC. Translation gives CASSQLTGNYGCTF.

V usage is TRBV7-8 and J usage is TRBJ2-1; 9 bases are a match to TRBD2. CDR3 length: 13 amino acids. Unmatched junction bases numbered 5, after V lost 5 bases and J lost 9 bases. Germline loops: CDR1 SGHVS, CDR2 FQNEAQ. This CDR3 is CASSRLAASEQFF. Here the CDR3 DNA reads TGTGCCAGCAGCCGACTAGCGGCTTCTGAGCAGTTCTTC. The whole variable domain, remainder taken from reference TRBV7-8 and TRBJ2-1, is GAGVSQSPRYKVAKRGQDVALRCDPISGHVSLFWYQQALGQGPEFLTYFQNEAQLDKSGLPSDRFFAERPEGSVSTLKIQRTQQEDSAVYLCASSRLAASEQFFGPGTRLTVL.

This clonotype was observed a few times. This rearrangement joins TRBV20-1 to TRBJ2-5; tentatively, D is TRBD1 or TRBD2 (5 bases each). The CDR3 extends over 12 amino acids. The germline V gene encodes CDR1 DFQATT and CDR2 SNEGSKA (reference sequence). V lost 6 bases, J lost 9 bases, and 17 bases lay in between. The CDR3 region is CSAPYGTPAQYF. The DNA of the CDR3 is TGCAGTGCCCCCTATGGGACGCCCGCCCAGTACTTC.

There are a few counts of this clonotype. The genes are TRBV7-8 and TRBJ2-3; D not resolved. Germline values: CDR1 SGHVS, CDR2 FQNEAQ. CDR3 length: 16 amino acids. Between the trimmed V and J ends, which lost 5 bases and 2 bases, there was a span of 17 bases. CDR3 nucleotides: TGTGCCAGCAGCCAGGTGGCAGGCGGCCTCACAGATACGCAGTATTTT. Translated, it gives CASSQVAGGLTDTQYF. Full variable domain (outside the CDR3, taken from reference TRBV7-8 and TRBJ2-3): GAGVSQSPRYKVAKRGQDVALRCDPISGHVSLFWYQQALGQGPEFLTYFQNEAQLDKSGLPSDRFFAERPEGSVSTLKIQRTQQEDSAVYLCASSQVAGGLTDTQYFGPGTRLTVL.

The CDR3 bases are TGTGCCAGCTCGGCTTTCTCCTACGAGCAGTACTTC. It is translated as CASSAFSYEQYF. The chain links TRBV21-1 to TRBJ2-7. TRBV21-1 is assigned pseudogene status. The CDR3 is made up of 12 amino acids.

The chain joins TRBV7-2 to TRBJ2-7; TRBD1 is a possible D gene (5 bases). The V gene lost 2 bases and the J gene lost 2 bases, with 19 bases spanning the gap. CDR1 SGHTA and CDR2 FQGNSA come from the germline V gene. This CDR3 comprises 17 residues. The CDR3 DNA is TGTGCCAGCAGCTTAAATTCCAGGGCGTGGGTTACCTACGAGCAGTACTTC. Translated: CASSLNSRAWVTYEQYF.

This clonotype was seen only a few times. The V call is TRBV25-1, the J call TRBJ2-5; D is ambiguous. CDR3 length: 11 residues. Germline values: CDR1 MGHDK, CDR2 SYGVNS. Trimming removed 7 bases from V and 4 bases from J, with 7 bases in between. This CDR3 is CASKLGETQYF. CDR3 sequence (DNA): TGTGCCAGCAAACTTGGAGAGACCCAGTACTTC.

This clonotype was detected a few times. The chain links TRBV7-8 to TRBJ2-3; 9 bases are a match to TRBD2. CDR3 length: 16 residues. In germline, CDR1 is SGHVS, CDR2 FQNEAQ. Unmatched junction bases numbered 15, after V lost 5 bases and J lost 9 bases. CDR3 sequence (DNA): TGTGCCAGCAGCCTCATAGCGGGGGCCTCTAAAGGAACGCAGTATTTT. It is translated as CASSLIAGASKGTQYF.

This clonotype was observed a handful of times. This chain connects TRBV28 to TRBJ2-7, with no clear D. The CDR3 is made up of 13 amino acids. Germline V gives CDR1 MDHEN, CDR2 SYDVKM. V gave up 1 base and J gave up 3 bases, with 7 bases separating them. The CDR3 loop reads CASSLSGYYEQYF. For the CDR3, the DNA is TGTGCCAGCAGTTTATCTGGGTACTACGAGCAGTACTTC.

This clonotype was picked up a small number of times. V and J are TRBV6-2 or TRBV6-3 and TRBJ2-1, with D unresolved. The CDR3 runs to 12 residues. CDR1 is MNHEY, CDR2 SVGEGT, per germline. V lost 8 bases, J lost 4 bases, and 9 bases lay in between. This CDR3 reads CASFNGYNEQFF. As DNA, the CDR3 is TGTGCCAGCTTCAATGGGTACAATGAGCAGTTCTTC.

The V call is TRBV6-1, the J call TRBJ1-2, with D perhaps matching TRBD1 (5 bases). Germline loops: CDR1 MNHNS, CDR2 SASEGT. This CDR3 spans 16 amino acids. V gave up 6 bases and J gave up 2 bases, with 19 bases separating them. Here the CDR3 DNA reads TGTGCCAGCAGGGACCCAGTCGGGGGTGAGAACTATGGCTACACCTTC. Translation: CASRDPVGGENYGYTF.

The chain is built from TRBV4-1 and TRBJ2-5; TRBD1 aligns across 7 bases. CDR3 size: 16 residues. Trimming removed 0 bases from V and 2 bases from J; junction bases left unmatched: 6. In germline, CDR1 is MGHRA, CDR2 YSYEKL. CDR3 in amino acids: CASSQDPRRGQETQYF. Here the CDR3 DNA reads TGCGCCAGCAGCCAAGATCCCCGCAGGGGGCAAGAGACCCAGTACTTC.

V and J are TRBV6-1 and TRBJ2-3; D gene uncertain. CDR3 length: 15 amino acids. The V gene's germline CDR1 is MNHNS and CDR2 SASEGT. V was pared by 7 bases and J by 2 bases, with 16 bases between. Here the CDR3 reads CASNRGRPFTDTQYF. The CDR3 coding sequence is TGTGCCAGCAATCGAGGAAGGCCGTTCACAGATACGCAGTATTTT.